The source of this TCR beta chain is a study of T cells after yellow fever vaccination (dated by TCRdb to between 2019 and 2020). A note on the overall study: Libraries from fractions with low cell numbers were prepared with the SMART-Seq v4 Ultra Low Input RNA kit. Blood was drawn at multiple timepoints before and after primary and secondary immunization, with bulk PBMC replicates and cell subsets isolated. To follow T-cell clones before and after primary and booster YFV17D yellow fever vaccination, bulk TCR alpha and beta repertoires were sequenced over time. Two healthy male donors, one aged 18 to 29 and one aged 30 to 40 years, were included in the cohort. Overall results and qualifications from the work: Compared with the primary T-cell response, the secondary T-cell response was weaker but faster, peaking on day 5 rather than day 15. After the booster, most clones that had expanded after primary vaccination were detected again (around 97% of CD4 and around nine tenths of CD8), suggesting broad maintenance of memory. The study included only a couple of donors, which limits how far the findings can be generalized. A small share of clonotypes was detected in both CD4 and CD8 compartments, with the overlap likely arising from convergent recombination. Computational filtering was required because FACS-sorted repertoires could contain abundant contaminating clonotypes from the bulk population.

This clonotype was seen ten or more times. Its target antigen remains unknown. Base qualities are not provided; no much larger clone lies one nucleotide away. TCR cDNA was synthesized by 5'RACE template switching, which introduced a universal primer site and unique molecular identifiers. cDNA synthesis was primed from both the TCR alpha and TCR beta constant segments. Libraries were amplified in two PCR steps, with sample barcodes and sequencing adapters added in the second step. Sequencing of the libraries was done on either Illumina HiSeq 2500 (2x100 bp) or NovaSeq (2x150 bp). From the authors' description of their analysis: MIGEC handled demultiplexing of reads and collapsing into UMI consensus sequences, while MiXCR performed V(D)J alignment. Clonotypes responding to the vaccine were identified with edgeR on replicate PBMC samples, with the criteria of FDR below 0.01 and a log2 fold change above 5 up to day 15. Each bulk clonotype received a CD4 or CD8 identity based on whether the sequenced CD4 or CD8 repertoire contained that clonotype at higher abundance. The raw public reads went through TCRdb reprocessing: fastp at Q25, MiXCR clone calling, in-frame beta chains kept. When rows share a CDR3 protein, they turn into one entry using the most common DNA and genes. TCRdb, rather than the study authors, made the V and J calls. The sample data list 230,000 or so distinct CDR3 sequences, and roughly 6.2% of these were observed just once. The ten largest make up approximately 0.99% of the sample.

The sample's treatment or condition label, decoded: live attenuated yellow fever vaccine strain. PBMCs were isolated from peripheral blood using a standard Ficoll-Paque protocol. CD4 and CD8 T-cell fractions were isolated with Dynabeads CD4 and CD8 positive selection kits. TriZol was used to extract RNA from bulk PBMCs, CD4 and CD8 fractions, and dextramer-positive and dextramer-negative fractions. The CDR3 measures 14 amino acids from cysteine to phenylalanine. The read is trimmed to its CDR3 DNA, 42 bases read in frame from base 1. Based on the germline V gene, the CDR1 and CDR2 sequences are ENHRY and SYGVKD. V loses 5 bases of germline sequence and J loses 5 bases, and the interval between the two ends is 14 bases.

The sequences come from CD4+ T cells sorted from PBMCs, collected on the day of the yellow fever booster vaccination. This clonotype was obtained from a man between 25 and 39 years old who received the YFV17D yellow fever vaccine. Recombination linked TRBV10-3 to TRBJ2-3, with the D segment identity uncertain. The CDR3 amino acid sequence is: CAISLDPREDTQYF. The nucleotide sequence reads TGTGCCATCAGTCTAGACCCAAGGGAAGATACGCAGTATTTT.